Shown below are 2 T cell receptor beta chains from a single sample sequenced in a study of cytomegalovirus exposure and HLA in healthy donors. The study ran its PCR with 60 Vbeta and 13 Jbeta primers. Some clones are missing from TCRdb's copy, which holds only in-frame ones; the method was immunoSEQ multiplex PCR. This table has approximately 220,000 clones, about 77% appearing once. The source material was PBMCs. These TCRs come from a woman aged 25 to 45 in good health and CMV-seronegative.

The V call is TRBV6-5, the J call TRBJ1-1; TRBD1 is a possible D gene (6 bases). Germline CDR1 reads MNHEY; CDR2 reads SVGAGI. This CDR3 region has 12 residues. Trimming stripped 10 bases from V and 11 bases from J, with 20 bases between. The CDR3 DNA sequence: TGTGCCACAACCTTTCAGGGGAGAACGGCTTTCTTT. Amino acid sequence: CATTFQGRTAFF.

The V and J genes are TRBV4-2 and TRBJ2-7; the D gene is possibly TRBD2 (5 bases). In germline, CDR1 is LGHNA, CDR2 YNFKEQ. The V and J ends lost 1 base and 4 bases respectively, with 8 bases between them. This CDR3 has 13 amino acids. Here the CDR3 DNA reads TGTGCCAGCAGCCAAGTGCCGGGATACGAGCAGTACTTC. This gives the protein CASSQVPGYEQYF.